Presented here are 27 T cell receptor beta chains from one specimen sequenced in a study of blood T cell repertoires in COVID-19. Clones were sequenced by immunoSEQ multiplex PCR, and TCRdb holds only the in-frame ones, with some missing. Found here are some 190,000 clones, 88% of them singletons; the top ten hold about 6.8%. The sequencing sample was made of peripheral blood. These receptors came from a woman aged 40 to 49 who had recovered from COVID-19.

This chain connects TRBV20-1 to TRBJ2-3; a possible D gene is TRBD2 (5 bases). V dropped 3 bases and J dropped 12 bases, with 13 bases sitting between them. CDR1 and CDR2 from the germline V gene are DFQATT and SNEGSKA (reference sequence). This CDR3 region has 11 residues. The CDR3 is CSASVISVQYF. CDR3 coding DNA: TGCAGTGCTAGTGTGATTAGCGTTCAGTATTTT.

The chain recombines TRBV27 with TRBJ2-7; weak D call: TRBD1 (6 bases). The CDR3 runs 13 residues. From germline, CDR1 is MNHEY and CDR2 SMNVEV (reference sequence). Trimming took off 2 bases at V and 2 bases at J, with 7 bases between the two ends. In DNA form, the CDR3 reads TGTGCCAGCAGTTTAGGACAGACCTACGAGCAGTACTTC. Encoded protein: CASSLGQTYEQYF.

This clone was counted only a few times. The chain is built from TRBV5-8 and TRBJ2-2; 7 positions agree with TRBD1. V lost 5 bases and J lost 3; bases outside the gene matches: 1. The CDR3 runs 13 residues. Germline values: CDR1 SGHTS, CDR2 YDEGEE. DNA for the CDR3: TGTGCCAGCAGACAGGGGTACACCGGGGAGCTGTTTTTT. This gives the protein CASRQGYTGELFF.

The chain employs TRBV4-3 and TRBJ2-7; D possibly corresponds to TRBD2 (6 bases). Per the germline V gene, CDR1 is LGHNA and CDR2 is YSLEER. This CDR3 contains 14 residues. V was cut by 4 bases and J by 5 bases, with 15 bases left in between. The DNA for the CDR3 is TGCGCCAGCAGCCGCCCCGGGACTCGGGACGAGCAGTACTTC. Its protein is CASSRPGTRDEQYF.

This clone was recorded a few times. This CDR3 reads CASSLGSGGYEQYF. DNA of the CDR3: TGTGCCAGCAGCTTAGGAAGCGGAGGATACGAGCAGTACTTC. The chain has TRBV7-9 and TRBJ2-7; possible D gene TRBD2, 5 bases. In germline, CDR1 is SEHNR, CDR2 FQNEAQ (reference sequence). V dropped 1 base and J dropped 4 bases, with 11 bases sitting between them. CDR3 length equals 14 residues.

The V gene is TRBV4-2, the J gene TRBJ2-3; 8 bases align to TRBD2. CDR3 length equals 16 residues. CDR1 LGHNA and CDR2 YNFKEQ come from the germline V gene. Trimming removed 0 bases from V and 1 base from J; junction bases left unmatched: 3. The CDR3 is CASSQERAGGTDTQYF. DNA of the CDR3: TGTGCCAGCAGCCAAGAAAGAGCGGGAGGCACAGATACGCAGTATTTT.

This clone was observed a few times. The rearrangement uses TRBV11-1 and TRBJ2-7; 10 bases align to TRBD1. Per the germline V gene, CDR1 is SGHAT and CDR2 is FQDESV (reference sequence). The CDR3 has 15 residues. V dropped 5 bases and J dropped 5; count of bases not matched to a gene: 9. The CDR3 region has the DNA TGTGCCAGCAGCCACCGGGGGACAGGGGTCCACGAGCAGTACTTC. Translating it yields CASSHRGTGVHEQYF.

The rearrangement links TRBV19 to TRBJ2-5, with TRBD1 as a possible D gene (6 bases). This CDR3 has 15 residues. V lost 6 bases to trimming and J lost 1 base, with 15 bases between them. CDR1 is LNHDA and CDR2 is SQIVND in the germline V gene (reference sequence). The CDR3 nucleotides read TGTGCCAGTAGCATGATGGGGGCGTCCCAAGAGACCCAGTACTTC. Its translation is CASSMMGASQETQYF.

The genes are TRBV24-1 and TRBJ2-7; 9 bases map to TRBD1. Losses at the gene ends were 8 bases for V and 3 bases for J; bases not matched to a gene: 25. Germline CDR1 reads KGHDR; CDR2 reads SFDVKD. This CDR3 comprises 20 residues. DNA of the CDR3: TGTGCCACCAAAGGGGTTCCTCGGGACAGGGTTAATCAGAGTAACTACGAGCAGTACTTC. This translates into CATKGVPRDRVNQSNYEQYF.

The gene calls are TRBV2 and TRBJ2-6; D gene uncertain. Germline CDR1 SNHLY, CDR2 FYNNEI. This CDR3 comprises 16 residues. V lost 3 bases and J lost 2, with 11 bases in between. In DNA form, the CDR3 reads TGTGCCAGCAGTGAGGCAGTATCGCCTGGGGCCAACGTCCTGACTTTC. This codes for CASSEAVSPGANVLTF.

The chain recombines TRBV28 with TRBJ2-7; tentatively, D is TRBD1 (5 bases). Trimming left V 7 bases short and J 2 bases short, with 21 bases between. Germline V lookup: CDR1 MDHEN, CDR2 SYDVKM. The CDR3 loop spans 16 amino acids. CDR3 in DNA: TGTGCCAGCACCCGGTTGTTTACGGACACAACCTACGAGCAGTACTTC. It is translated as CASTRLFTDTTYEQYF.

The genes are TRBV7-3 and TRBJ2-1, with 7 bases that match TRBD2. V lost 0 bases, J lost 8 bases, and 7 bases stayed unmatched. This CDR3 is 15 amino acids long. Germline V gene lookup returns CDR1 SGHTA and CDR2 FQGTGA. CDR3: CASSLTTSRGDEQFF. The CDR3, as DNA: TGTGCCAGCAGCTTAACGACTAGCCGGGGGGATGAGCAGTTCTTC.

CDR3 nucleotides: TGTGCCAGCAGTCATCCCCCGGGACAGGGCAATCAGCCCCAGCATTTT. Protein product: CASSHPPGQGNQPQHF. This chain links TRBV7-2 with TRBJ1-5; 8 bases are shared with TRBD1. V gave up 6 bases and J gave up 2 bases; unmatched junction bases: 9. Germline V CDR1 and CDR2: SGHTA, FQGNSA. The CDR3 is 16 amino acids.

The rearrangement links TRBV19 to TRBJ1-2; possibly TRBD1 for D (5 bases). The V and J ends lost 3 bases and 6 bases respectively, with 11 bases between them. The CDR3 is 13 residues long. The V gene's germline CDR1 is LNHDA and CDR2 SQIVND (reference sequence). In DNA form, the CDR3 reads TGTGCCAGTAGTATTTCAGGGAAGCATGGCTACACCTTC. Amino acid sequence: CASSISGKHGYTF.

The chain combines TRBV9 with TRBJ1-1; 8 nucleotides line up with TRBD1. Germline-derived CDR1 and CDR2 are SGDLS and YYNGEE. CDR3 length: 15 amino acids. V trimming: 2 bases; J trimming: 2 bases; junction bases outside the gene matches: 5. The CDR3 DNA reads as TGTGCCAGCAGCGTTGGGGGACAGGATAACACTGAAGCTTTCTTT. Protein: CASSVGGQDNTEAFF.

The CDR3 is CASSRGEGGEAFF. CDR3 DNA: TGTGCCAGCAGCCGAGGAGAGGGGGGGGAAGCTTTCTTT. V is TRBV11-2 and J is TRBJ1-1; possible D gene TRBD1, 6 bases. CDR3 size: 13 residues. Per germline, CDR1 SGHAT and CDR2 FQNNGV. Trimming cost V 5 bases and J 8 bases, with 15 bases left between them.

This clone has a single count. This chain joins TRBV3-1 (or the pseudogene TRBV3-2) and TRBJ2-5, with 7 nucleotides matching TRBD1. After removal of 4 bases from V and 2 bases from J, the junction contained 7 bases not matched to a gene. Germline loops: CDR1 LGHDT, CDR2 YNNKEL (reference sequence). CDR3 length: 15 residues. In nucleotides, the CDR3 is TGTGCCAGCAGCCCCGGGACAGTGGCGCAAGAGACCCAGTACTTC. Encoded protein: CASSPGTVAQETQYF.

The gene calls are TRBV6-6 and TRBJ1-1, with TRBD1 as a possible D gene (5 bases). The CDR3 loop spans 14 amino acids. Germline lookup yields CDR1 MNHNY and CDR2 SVGAGI (reference sequence). V was pared by 0 bases and J by 5 bases, with 10 bases between. As DNA, the CDR3 is TGTGCCAGCAGTTACTCTTCGGGGGAGACTGAAGCTTTCTTT. Translation gives CASSYSSGETEAFF.

The chain couples TRBV10-2 to TRBJ2-7; 9 nucleotides align to TRBD2. CDR1 and CDR2 (germline): WSHSY, SAAADI. This CDR3 region has 14 residues. J lost 2 bases, V lost 8 bases, and 7 bases had no gene match. The CDR3 coding sequence is TGCGCCAGCCGTCCCGGGACTAGCACCTACGAGCAGTACTTC. Protein product: CASRPGTSTYEQYF.

CDR3: CASSVEDRGANYGYTF. The CDR3, as DNA: TGTGCCAGCAGCGTAGAGGACAGGGGAGCTAACTATGGCTACACCTTC. V gene TRBV9 combines with J gene TRBJ1-2; 9 positions agree with TRBD1. Looked up from germline, CDR1 is SGDLS and CDR2 is YYNGEE. J was trimmed by 0 bases and V by 0 bases; bases with no gene match: 3. The CDR3 has 16 residues.

The chain carries TRBV11-3 and TRBJ2-7, with D possibly matching TRBD2 (6 bases). V was clipped by 5 bases and J by 3 bases, with 11 bases between them. This CDR3 region has 13 residues. Germline CDR1 SGHNT, CDR2 YENEEA. The CDR3 reads CASSPSGGYEQYF. The DNA of the CDR3 is TGTGCCAGCAGCCCATCCGGGGGCTACGAGCAGTACTTC.

The rearrangement links TRBV5-4 to TRBJ2-1, with 15 positions matching TRBD2. Per germline, CDR1 SGHNT and CDR2 YYREEE (reference sequence). Unmatched junction bases numbered 5, after V lost 2 bases and J lost 8 bases. CDR3 length: 16 residues. CDR3 loop: CASSLRTSGRVDEQFF. As DNA, the CDR3 is TGTGCCAGCAGCTTACGGACTAGCGGGAGGGTAGATGAGCAGTTCTTC. Full variable domain (missing parts from reference TRBV5-4 and TRBJ2-1): ETGVTQSPTHLIKTRGQQVTLRCSSQSGHNTVSWYQQALGQGPQFIFQYYREEENGRGNFPPRFSGLQFPNYSSELNVNALELDDSALYLCASSLRTSGRVDEQFFGPGTRLTVL.

The rearrangement uses TRBV7-3 and TRBJ1-2; TRBD1 is a possible D gene (6 bases). Trimming took 5 bases from V and 4 from J, leaving 20 bases between them. This CDR3 comprises 16 residues. Germline CDR1 and CDR2: SGHTA and FQGTGA. CDR3 sequence: CASSPGRPGHPYGYTF. The CDR3 DNA reads as TGTGCCAGCAGCCCGGGGCGACCGGGACACCCCTATGGCTACACCTTC.

The chain employs TRBV7-3 and TRBJ2-7; maybe TRBD1 (7 bases). Trimming took off 4 bases at V and 6 bases at J, with 16 bases between the two ends. The V gene's germline CDR1 is SGHTA and CDR2 FQGTGA. This CDR3 comprises 14 residues. CDR3 sequence: CASSSQGGSGEQYF. DNA for the CDR3: TGTGCCAGCAGCTCCCAGGGGGGAAGTGGCGAGCAGTACTTC.

The chain uses TRBV23-1 and TRBJ2-2; a possible D gene is TRBD1 (6 bases). TRBV23-1 is an open reading frame whose function is uncertain. The V gene lost 3 bases and the J gene lost 7 bases, with 18 bases spanning the gap. This CDR3 is 16 amino acids long. This CDR3 is CASSQSTGFLRGELFF. CDR3 nucleotides: TGCGCCAGCAGTCAGTCTACAGGGTTTCTGCGCGGGGAGCTGTTTTTT.

This chain uses TRBV5-1 with TRBJ2-5, with no clear D. With 5 bases removed from V and 4 bases from J, the gap between germline ends came to 6 bases. The CDR3 sequence is 11 residues long. Germline values: CDR1 SGHRS, CDR2 YFSETQ. CDR3 amino acids: CASRSSETQYF. The CDR3 nucleotides are TGCGCCAGCAGATCGTCAGAGACCCAGTACTTC.

The count of this clone is one. This rearrangement joins TRBV29-1 to TRBJ1-1; D is unclear. The germline V gene has CDR1 SQVTM and CDR2 ANQGSEA. The CDR3 totals 13 residues. V was shortened by 1 base and J by 5 bases, with 11 bases between the two germline ends. The CDR3 protein is CSVEVTRPTEAFF. The CDR3 DNA reads TGCAGCGTTGAAGTGACGAGGCCAACTGAAGCTTTCTTT.